These T cell receptor beta chains were read from a single sample in a study of T cell responses to AZD1222 COVID-19 vaccine. Sequencing was performed with immunoSEQ multiplex PCR; in TCRdb, only in-frame clones are kept and a portion is missing. The sample consists of some 56,000 clones, 75% to 90% of them appearing once. The input for sequencing was peripheral blood, taken 28 days after the second AZD1222 dose. The receptors come from an adult who received the AZD1222 COVID-19 vaccine. Each CDR3 is given with its conserved first and last residue. Each record gives: J gene, D gene, clone size, V gene, CDR3 protein, CDR3 DNA. A D gene is named only where the DNA matches it firmly. The listing skips clone size in some rows; elsewhere it reads once, few, many or a size class.

j_gene: TRBJ2-3; d_gene: NA; abundance: NA; v_gene: TRBV24-1; CDR3aa: CATATGNGDTQYF; CDR3nt: TGTGCCACCGCCACAGGGAATGGAGATACGCAGTATTTT
j_gene: TRBJ1-4; d_gene: TRBD1; abundance: few; v_gene: TRBV5-8; CDR3aa: CASSLRLGQGTTNEKLFF; CDR3nt: TGTGCCAGCAGCTTGAGATTGGGACAGGGTACGACTAATGAAAAACTGTTTTTT
j_gene: TRBJ2-7; d_gene: NA; abundance: NA; v_gene: TRBV11-2; CDR3aa: CASSLTPGTAYEQYF; CDR3nt: TGTGCCAGCAGCCTTACCCCAGGGACTGCCTACGAGCAGTACTTC
j_gene: TRBJ1-1; d_gene: NA; abundance: NA; v_gene: TRBV6-5; CDR3aa: CASKEGGQGNEAFF; CDR3nt: TGTGCCAGCAAGGAAGGGGGGCAGGGAAATGAAGCTTTCTTT
j_gene: TRBJ1-1; d_gene: TRBD1; abundance: once; v_gene: TRBV6-5; CDR3aa: CASSSIDRATEAFF; CDR3nt: TGTGCCAGCAGCTCCATCGACAGGGCCACTGAAGCTTTCTTT
j_gene: TRBJ2-7; d_gene: TRBD2; abundance: NA; v_gene: TRBV19; CDR3aa: CASSMRGGLSYEQYF; CDR3nt: TGTGCCAGTAGTATGAGGGGAGGGCTCTCCTACGAGCAGTACTTC
j_gene: TRBJ1-2; d_gene: TRBD1; abundance: NA; v_gene: TRBV5-5; CDR3aa: CASSWTGDWAGGYTF; CDR3nt: TGTGCCAGCAGCTGGACAGGGGACTGGGCTGGTGGCTACACCTTC
j_gene: TRBJ2-7; d_gene: TRBD2; abundance: NA; v_gene: TRBV11-2; CDR3aa: CASSLDSVGGGPSYEQYF; CDR3nt: TGTGCCAGCAGCTTAGATTCGGTCGGGGGAGGGCCCTCCTACGAGCAGTACTTC
j_gene: TRBJ2-5; d_gene: TRBD1; abundance: NA; v_gene: TRBV7-2; CDR3aa: CASSLRTGRETQYF; CDR3nt: TGTGCCAGCAGCTTAAGGACAGGTCGAGAGACCCAGTACTTC
j_gene: TRBJ1-6; d_gene: TRBD1; abundance: NA; v_gene: TRBV6-5; CDR3aa: CASSLDRASNSPLHF; CDR3nt: TGTGCCAGCAGCCTAGACAGGGCTTCTAATTCACCCCTCCACTTT
j_gene: TRBJ1-5; d_gene: NA; abundance: NA; v_gene: TRBV10-3; CDR3aa: CAISGVDQPQHF; CDR3nt: TGTGCCATCAGTGGAGTTGATCAGCCCCAGCATTTT
j_gene: TRBJ2-7; d_gene: TRBD2; abundance: few; v_gene: TRBV10-3; CDR3aa: CAISLQTSPHEQYF; CDR3nt: TGTGCCATCAGCCTCCAGACTAGCCCTCACGAGCAGTACTTC
j_gene: TRBJ1-1; d_gene: NA; abundance: NA; v_gene: TRBV7-2; CDR3aa: CASSLVGKPNTEAFF; CDR3nt: TGTGCCAGCAGCTTAGTCGGAAAACCGAACACTGAAGCTTTCTTT
j_gene: TRBJ2-3; d_gene: TRBD2; abundance: NA; v_gene: TRBV20-1; CDR3aa: CSASRAGVQYF; CDR3nt: TGCAGTGCCTCCCGAGCGGGAGTGCAGTATTTT
j_gene: TRBJ1-6; d_gene: NA; abundance: NA; v_gene: TRBV9; CDR3aa: CASSVRSSYNSPLHF; CDR3nt: TGTGCCAGCAGCGTACGGAGCTCCTATAATTCACCCCTCCACTTT
j_gene: TRBJ1-6; d_gene: TRBD1; abundance: few; v_gene: TRBV5-1; CDR3aa: CASSSRTGGNSPLHF; CDR3nt: TGCGCCAGCAGCTCAAGGACAGGGGGTAATTCACCCCTCCACTTT
j_gene: TRBJ2-7; d_gene: NA; abundance: NA; v_gene: TRBV15; CDR3aa: CATSALGSRGFVYEQYF; CDR3nt: TGTGCCACCAGCGCCCTGGGGAGCAGGGGATTTGTGTACGAGCAGTACTTC
j_gene: TRBJ2-2; d_gene: TRBD2; abundance: NA; v_gene: TRBV7-8; CDR3aa: CASSPSGGRTGELFF; CDR3nt: TGTGCCAGCAGCCCCAGCGGGGGCCGCACCGGGGAGCTGTTTTTT
j_gene: TRBJ2-2; d_gene: NA; abundance: once; v_gene: TRBV27; CDR3aa: CATCWQEPNTGELFF; CDR3nt: TGTGCCACCTGTTGGCAGGAGCCGAACACCGGGGAGCTGTTTTTT
j_gene: TRBJ2-2; d_gene: TRBD2; abundance: NA; v_gene: TRBV19; CDR3aa: CASTLSPRTSVFF; CDR3nt: TGTGCCAGTACCCTTTCCCCCAGGACTAGCGTGTTTTTT
j_gene: TRBJ2-7; d_gene: NA; abundance: NA; v_gene: TRBV10-1; CDR3aa: CASSAMFDSEQYF; CDR3nt: TGCGCCAGCAGTGCCATGTTCGACTCCGAGCAGTACTTC
j_gene: TRBJ2-7; d_gene: TRBD2; abundance: NA; v_gene: TRBV14; CDR3aa: CASTKSGTYYQYF; CDR3nt: TGTGCCAGTACGAAGAGCGGGACGTACTATCAGTACTTC
j_gene: TRBJ2-6; d_gene: NA; abundance: NA; v_gene: TRBV11-3; CDR3aa: CASSNGLGANVLTF; CDR3nt: TGTGCCAGCAGCAACGGGCTAGGGGCCAACGTCCTGACTTTC
j_gene: TRBJ1-5; d_gene: TRBD1; abundance: NA; v_gene: TRBV28; CDR3aa: CASGSRGTGRLNQPQHF; CDR3nt: TGTGCCAGCGGAAGTAGGGGGACAGGGCGCCTCAATCAGCCCCAGCATTTT
j_gene: TRBJ2-1; d_gene: NA; abundance: NA; v_gene: TRBV7-3; CDR3aa: CASSLGGPYNEQFF; CDR3nt: TGTGCCAGCAGCTTAGGGGGCCCCTACAATGAGCAGTTCTTC
j_gene: TRBJ2-7; d_gene: TRBD2; abundance: few; v_gene: TRBV10-2; CDR3aa: CASSTSGGANEQYF; CDR3nt: TGCGCCAGCAGCACTAGCGGTGGGGCCAACGAGCAGTACTTC
j_gene: TRBJ1-4; d_gene: TRBD1; abundance: few; v_gene: TRBV5-1; CDR3aa: CASSPGQENEKLFF; CDR3nt: TGCGCCAGCAGCCCAGGACAGGAGAATGAAAAACTGTTTTTT
j_gene: TRBJ2-2; d_gene: TRBD2; abundance: NA; v_gene: TRBV4-1; CDR3aa: CASSSRTSGGSNTGELFF; CDR3nt: TGCGCCAGCAGCTCTCGGACTAGCGGGGGGTCGAACACCGGGGAGCTGTTTTTT
j_gene: TRBJ2-2; d_gene: NA; abundance: once; v_gene: TRBV9; CDR3aa: CASSVGEILNTGELFF; CDR3nt: TGTGCCAGCAGCGTAGGGGAGATATTAAACACCGGGGAGCTGTTTTTT
j_gene: TRBJ2-5; d_gene: NA; abundance: NA; v_gene: TRBV28; CDR3aa: CASWTAFQETQYF; CDR3nt: TGTGCCAGCTGGACAGCGTTCCAAGAGACCCAGTACTTC
j_gene: TRBJ1-3; d_gene: NA; abundance: NA; v_gene: TRBV30; CDR3aa: CAWADVNSGNTIYF; CDR3nt: TGTGCCTGGGCGGACGTCAACTCTGGAAACACCATATATTTT
j_gene: TRBJ2-7; d_gene: NA; abundance: NA; v_gene: TRBV6-2/TRBV6-3; CDR3aa: CASSSSGHLSYEQYF; CDR3nt: TGTGCCAGCAGTTCATCGGGACACCTCTCCTACGAGCAGTACTTC
j_gene: TRBJ1-1; d_gene: NA; abundance: NA; v_gene: TRBV5-4; CDR3aa: CASSLGDPRGAFF; CDR3nt: TGTGCCAGCAGCTTGGGGGATCCGAGAGGAGCTTTCTTT
j_gene: TRBJ1-5; d_gene: NA; abundance: NA; v_gene: TRBV2; CDR3aa: CASSAETGFSQPQHF; CDR3nt: TGTGCCAGCAGTGCGGAAACAGGGTTCAGTCAGCCCCAGCATTTT
j_gene: TRBJ2-5; d_gene: TRBD2; abundance: NA; v_gene: TRBV2; CDR3aa: CASRLTSGGQETQYF; CDR3nt: TGTGCCAGCAGGCTGACTAGCGGGGGCCAAGAGACCCAGTACTTC
j_gene: TRBJ1-1; d_gene: TRBD1; abundance: NA; v_gene: TRBV18; CDR3aa: CASSPPAHRGTEAFF; CDR3nt: TGTGCCAGCTCACCACCGGCACACAGGGGCACTGAAGCTTTCTTT
j_gene: TRBJ2-7; d_gene: TRBD1; abundance: NA; v_gene: TRBV5-6; CDR3aa: CASSPGTVISYEQYF; CDR3nt: TGTGCCAGCAGCCCTGGGACAGTAATATCCTACGAGCAGTACTTC
j_gene: TRBJ1-3; d_gene: NA; abundance: NA; v_gene: TRBV5-1; CDR3aa: CASSLGQPGNTIYF; CDR3nt: TGCGCCAGCAGCTTGGGCCAGCCTGGAAACACCATATATTTT
j_gene: TRBJ2-1; d_gene: TRBD2; abundance: once; v_gene: TRBV13; CDR3aa: CASSPQGLVFGNEQFF; CDR3nt: TGTGCCAGCAGCCCTCAGGGACTAGTTTTCGGCAATGAGCAGTTCTTC
j_gene: TRBJ2-3; d_gene: NA; abundance: NA; v_gene: TRBV24-1; CDR3aa: CATSVGGLTDTQYF; CDR3nt: TGTGCCACCAGTGTGGGGGGGCTGACAGATACGCAGTATTTT